These 27 T cell receptor beta chains were all obtained from the same sample, sequenced in a study of post-analysis software for immune sequencing data. Findings of the study overall: Included in a set of roughly 5 TRBV segments more frequent in patients than controls were TRBV5-6, TRBV5-1 and TRBV20-1.

Their antigens remain unidentified. Presence of unique molecular identifiers characterized the TCR beta cDNA libraries. One entry per CDR3 protein, called by TCRdb with MiXCR from the PCR reads. The sample shows roughly 650,000 distinct CDR3 sequences, roughly three fifths of them seen only once. The sequencing input was blood. The receptor set was obtained from a girl aged 2 to 9 with multiple sclerosis.

In its sample, this clonotype was seen a few times. The chain employs TRBV29-1 and TRBJ2-1; D ambiguous. This CDR3 is built from 16 residues. Between the trimmed V and J ends, which lost 4 bases and 4 bases, there was a span of 20 bases. From germline, CDR1 is SQVTM and CDR2 ANQGSEA. CDR3 loop: CSVVIPNTGQYNEQFF. In nucleotides, the CDR3 is TGCAGCGTTGTTATCCCGAACACCGGGCAGTACAATGAGCAGTTCTTC.

The chain's CDR3 is CASSSGSDEQFF. CDR3 bases: TGTGCCAGCAGCAGCGGGAGCGATGAGCAGTTCTTC. V is TRBV11-2 and J is TRBJ2-1; 8 nucleotides match TRBD2. V lost 5 bases and J lost 8; bases outside the gene matches: 2. The CDR3 is made up of 12 amino acids. The V gene's germline CDR1 is SGHAT and CDR2 FQNNGV. The whole variable domain, remainder taken from reference TRBV11-2 and TRBJ2-1, is EAGVAQSPRYKIIEKRQSVAFWCNPISGHATLYWYQQILGQGPKLLIQFQNNGVVDDSQLPKDRFSAERLKGVDSTLKIQPAKLEDSAVYLCASSSGSDEQFFGPGTRLTVL.

The chain is built from TRBV4-3 and TRBJ2-3; possibly TRBD1 for D (5 bases). V was pared by 4 bases and J by 5 bases, with 13 bases between. CDR3 length equals 14 residues. Germline CDR1 and CDR2: LGHNA and YSLEER. DNA for the CDR3: TGCGCCAGCAGCCTCAATCCCCAGGGAGATACGCAGTATTTT. Encoded protein: CASSLNPQGDTQYF.

This rearrangement joins TRBV14 to TRBJ2-1, with a tentative D call TRBD2 (5 bases). V was trimmed by 4 bases and J by 2 bases, leaving 9 bases between them. Germline values: CDR1 SGHDN, CDR2 FVKESK. This CDR3 is built from 14 residues. CDR3 protein: CASSLLVPYNEQFF. The CDR3 DNA reads TGTGCCAGCAGCCTACTAGTACCCTACAATGAGCAGTTCTTC. The entire variable domain, with the rest obtained from reference TRBV14 and TRBJ2-1, is as follows: EAGVTQFPSHSVIEKGQTVTLRCDPISGHDNLYWYRRVMGKEIKFLLHFVKESKQDESGMPNNRFLAERTGGTYSTLKVQPAELEDSGVYFCASSLLVPYNEQFFGPGTRLTVL.

This clonotype was seen only a few times. The chain links TRBV5-1 to TRBJ1-1; unclear D gene. Germline loops: CDR1 SGHRS, CDR2 YFSETQ. This CDR3 spans 14 amino acids. V lost 0 bases, J lost 1 base, and 7 bases lay in between. In DNA, the CDR3 is TGCGCCAGCAGCTTGGAAGGAACGAACACTGAAGCTTTCTTT. Translating gives CASSLEGTNTEAFF.

V gene TRBV29-1 combines with J gene TRBJ1-2; D is possibly TRBD1 (6 bases). V lost 2 bases and J lost 4, with 11 bases in between. This CDR3 has 13 amino acids. From germline, CDR1 is SQVTM and CDR2 ANQGSEA. CDR3 sequence reads: CSVEMGASYGYTF. For the CDR3, the DNA is TGCAGCGTTGAAATGGGGGCCAGCTATGGCTACACCTTC.

V usage is TRBV6-1 and J usage is TRBJ2-1; 8 nucleotides match TRBD1. This CDR3 is 15 amino acids long. The germline V gene has CDR1 MNHNS and CDR2 SASEGT. J lost 5 bases, V lost 6 bases, and 9 bases had no gene match. CDR3 region: CASRGLTGANNEQFF. CDR3 nucleotide sequence: TGTGCCAGCAGGGGGTTGACAGGGGCAAACAATGAGCAGTTCTTC.

This clonotype appeared once. At one boundary the junction diverges from the germline segment, which might be a read error. The chain recombines TRBV7-7 with TRBJ2-3, with TRBD1 identical over 9 bases. CDR1 is SSHAT and CDR2 is FNYEAQ in the germline V gene (reference sequence). This CDR3 contains 15 residues. The CDR3 protein is CASSPGTGNADTQYF. CDR3 sequence (DNA): TGTGCTAGCAGCCCCGGGACAGGGAACGCAGATACGCAGTATTTT.

The chain is built from TRBV6-2 or TRBV6-3 and TRBJ2-1; D is unclear. Trimming removed 1 base from V and 9 bases from J, with 10 bases in between. The CDR3 covers 13 residues. Germline values: CDR1 MNHEY, CDR2 SVGEGT. DNA of the CDR3: TGTGCCAGCAGTTACTTAGTGGTCGTTGAGCAGTTCTTC. Encoded protein: CASSYLVVVEQFF.

The V call is TRBV5-1, the J call TRBJ1-1; D gene ambiguous. Germline V gives CDR1 SGHRS, CDR2 YFSETQ. The CDR3 runs 17 residues. V was shortened by 0 bases and J by 0 bases, with 15 bases between the two germline ends. This CDR3 reads CASSLGETGPLNTEAFF. The CDR3 bases are TGCGCCAGCAGCTTGGGGGAGACCGGACCCTTGAACACTGAAGCTTTCTTT.

The chain joins TRBV29-1 to TRBJ1-1, with TRBD1 matching over 7 bases. Germline CDR1 reads SQVTM; CDR2 reads ANQGSEA. The CDR3 is 12 amino acids. V trimming: 3 bases; J trimming: 6 bases; junction bases outside the gene matches: 4. For the CDR3, the DNA is TGCAGCGTTGAGGGACAGCCCGCTGAAGCTTTCTTT. Translation: CSVEGQPAEAFF.

V and J are TRBV7-2 and TRBJ1-4; D may be TRBD1 (5 bases). The CDR3 covers 16 residues. The V and J ends lost 5 bases and 0 bases respectively, with 13 bases between them. Per the germline V gene, CDR1 is SGHTA and CDR2 is FQGNSA. CDR3 amino acids: CASSRLAGATNEKLFF. The DNA of the CDR3 is TGTGCCAGCAGCCGGCTTGCGGGGGCAACTAATGAAAAACTGTTTTTT.

A few counts support this clonotype. The chain employs TRBV7-9 and TRBJ2-7; 13 bases are a match to TRBD2. The end of the DNA fits TRBJ2-5 better, so the J call may be wrong. From germline, CDR1 is SEHNR and CDR2 FQNEAQ (reference sequence). This CDR3 comprises 16 residues. CDR3: CASSPLGLAGSETQYF. The CDR3 DNA reads as TGTGCCAGCAGCCCCTTGGGACTAGCGGGGTCTGAGACCCAGTACTTC.

The chain joins TRBV29-1 to TRBJ2-1; D assignment may be TRBD1 or TRBD2 (5 bases each). The CDR3 length is 14 residues. V dropped 1 base and J dropped 5 bases, with 12 bases sitting between them. The germline CDR1 and CDR2 sequences are SQVTM and ANQGSEA. CDR3 DNA sequence: TGCAGCGTTGAAGGAGGGCAGGGTGACAATGAGCAGTTCTTC. Translation gives CSVEGGQGDNEQFF.

The rearrangement joins TRBV6-6 to TRBJ2-2, with a weak D call TRBD1 (6 bases). Germline CDR1 reads MNHNY; CDR2 reads SVGAGI (reference sequence). This CDR3 contains 16 residues. V lost 5 bases to trimming and J lost 1 base, with 14 bases between them. The CDR3 DNA is TGTGCCAGCAGTACCGACAGGCGCTTGAACACCGGGGAGCTGTTTTTT. Protein sequence: CASSTDRRLNTGELFF.

This clonotype was found a few times. The genes are TRBV29-1 and TRBJ2-1, with D tentatively TRBD2 (5 bases). Trimming removed 0 bases from V and 3 bases from J, with 12 bases in between. This CDR3 is built from 15 residues. CDR1 and CDR2 (germline): SQVTM, ANQGSEA. The CDR3 DNA reads as TGCAGCGTTGAAGATGTGAGTAGCGACTACAATGAGCAGTTCTTC. This encodes CSVEDVSSDYNEQFF.

The genes are TRBV20-1 and TRBJ2-6, with a possible D match to TRBD1 (5 bases). CDR1 and CDR2 from the germline V gene are DFQATT and SNEGSKA (reference sequence). V shed 0 bases and J shed 0 bases, with 6 bases lying between them. The CDR3 is 15 amino acids. The CDR3 loop reads CSARDTGSGANVLTF. The CDR3 DNA reads as TGCAGTGCTAGAGATACAGGCTCTGGGGCCAACGTCCTGACTTTC.

This chain connects TRBV2 to TRBJ2-5; D might be TRBD2 (5 bases). The CDR3 length is 12 residues. Germline V lookup: CDR1 SNHLY, CDR2 FYNNEI. V was pared by 5 bases and J by 7 bases, with 11 bases between. CDR3 DNA: TGTGCCAGCAGTTGGACTCCCCGGACCCAGTACTTC. This sequence encodes CASSWTPRTQYF. Based on the CDR3 plus reference TRBV2 and TRBJ2-5, the full variable domain is EPEVTQTPSHQVTQMGQEVILRCVPISNHLYFYWYRQILGQKVEFLVSFYNNEISEKSEIFDDQFSVERPDGSNFTLKIRSTKLEDSAMYFCASSWTPRTQYFGPGTRLLVL.

V gene TRBV4-1 combines with J gene TRBJ2-7, with TRBD2 identical over 10 bases. The CDR3 is 17 amino acids. V was pared by 0 bases and J by 3 bases, with 8 bases of the junction left unmatched. The V gene's germline CDR1 is MGHRA and CDR2 YSYEKL. The CDR3 sequence: CASSQEASGRGLYEQYF. The CDR3 region has the DNA TGCGCCAGCAGCCAAGAAGCCAGCGGGAGGGGTCTCTACGAGCAGTACTTC.

V gene TRBV29-1 combines with J gene TRBJ1-2, with TRBD1 matching over 8 bases. The V gene's germline CDR1 is SQVTM and CDR2 ANQGSEA. The CDR3 consists of 15 residues. V trimming: 1 base; J trimming: 2 bases; junction bases outside the gene matches: 6. CDR3: CSVEVQGVDNYGYTF. The CDR3 DNA is TGCAGCGTTGAAGTACAGGGGGTAGACAACTATGGCTACACCTTC.

The genes are TRBV15 and TRBJ1-2; D is unresolved. Trimming left V 5 bases short and J 7 bases short, with 11 bases between. This CDR3 is built from 12 residues. CDR1 and CDR2 from the germline V gene are LNHNV and YYDKDF (reference sequence). The CDR3 protein is CATSGSAGGYTF. As DNA, the CDR3 is TGTGCCACCAGCGGGTCCGCGGGTGGCTACACCTTC. The whole variable domain, remainder taken from reference TRBV15 and TRBJ1-2, is DAMVIQNPRYQVTQFGKPVTLSCSQTLNHNVMYWYQQKSSQAPKLLFHYYDKDFNNEADTPDNFQSRRPNTSFCFLDIRSPGLGDTAMYLCATSGSAGGYTFGSGTRLTVV.

The rearrangement links TRBV20-1 to TRBJ2-1; D call uncertain. V dropped 3 bases and J dropped 2 bases, with 8 bases sitting between them. CDR3 length: 13 residues. CDR1 is DFQATT and CDR2 is SNEGSKA in the germline V gene (reference sequence). CDR3 nucleotides: TGCAGTGCTAGTAAATCCCCCTACAATGAGCAGTTCTTC. This codes for CSASKSPYNEQFF.

Written as DNA, the CDR3 is TGTGCCAGCTCACCACCCGGAAGAGTAGACAATGAGCAGTTCTTC. It codes for CASSPPGRVDNEQFF. The chain uses TRBV18 and TRBJ2-1, with D uncertain. The CDR3 length is 15 residues. V shed 0 bases and J shed 5 bases, with 11 bases lying between them. Germline CDR1 reads KGHSH; CDR2 reads LQKENI.

The chain uses TRBV20-1 and TRBJ2-5; D gene unclear. V lost 1 base to trimming and J lost 4 bases, with 7 bases between them. From germline, CDR1 is DFQATT and CDR2 SNEGSKA (reference sequence). The CDR3 spans 12 residues. Written as DNA, the CDR3 is TGCAGTGCTAGAGGGAATTCAGAGACCCAGTACTTC. Translation: CSARGNSETQYF.

The sample holds a few counts of this clonotype. This chain uses TRBV29-1 with TRBJ2-7, with 8 bases aligning to TRBD1. CDR1 and CDR2 (germline): SQVTM, ANQGSEA. This CDR3 is 11 amino acids long. V gave up 7 bases and J gave up 5 bases; unmatched junction bases: 4. The CDR3 DNA reads TGCAGCGCCGGACAGGGAAACGAGCAGTACTTC. Its protein product is CSAGQGNEQYF.

This clonotype appeared a few times. The chain recombines TRBV4-1 with TRBJ2-1; 7 nucleotides match TRBD1. Germline lookup yields CDR1 MGHRA and CDR2 YSYEKL. V shed 4 bases, J shed 1 base, and the junction held 7 bases outside the gene matches. This CDR3 has 16 amino acids. CDR3 in amino acids: CASSPLTGRSYNEQFF. The CDR3 DNA is TGCGCCAGCAGCCCGCTGACAGGGCGTTCCTACAATGAGCAGTTCTTC.

A note on this clonotype: At one of its ends the junction is not consistent with the germline gene, which may arise from a read error. This CDR3 reads CANSLGTGKEPQHF. In DNA, the CDR3 is TGTGCCAACAGCTTAGGGACAGGGAAAGAGCCCCAGCATTTT. The chain employs TRBV7-2 and TRBJ1-5; 9 nucleotides align to TRBD1. In germline, CDR1 is SGHTA, CDR2 FQGNSA. This CDR3 region has 14 residues.